The T cell receptor (beta chain) described here comes from a study of CD8 T cells in ankylosing spondylitis. Findings and limits, study-wide: Reported data indicate significant enrichment of disease-linked clones within matched ankylosing spondylitis synovial fluid.

Deletions cut 1 base from V and 6 bases from J, with 17 bases between. This CDR3 contains 16 residues. The germline V gene encodes CDR1 MNHNS and CDR2 SASEGT. TCRdb re-derived calls from the 5' RACE reads in MiXCR, one entry per CDR3 protein. The sample comprises around 130,000 distinct CDR3 sequences, 7% of which are singletons, and about 12% rests with the top ten. This clonotype was detected ten times or more. Its antigen is as yet unknown. The sequence was collected from a male donor with ankylosing spondylitis or in good health (not recorded which). Source material: blood, either unsorted or a sorted T cell fraction (not recorded which). The V and J genes are TRBV6-1 and TRBJ2-3, with D possibly called TRBD1 or TRBD2 (6 bases each). CDR3 sequence reads: CASSEGGWGARDTQYF. The CDR3 DNA reads TGTGCCAGCAGTGAAGGGGGCTGGGGGGCGCGCGATACGCAGTATTTT.